This TCR beta chain was sequenced in a study of neoadjuvant anti-PD-1 for oral cavity cancer. Turning to the study itself: Patients without progression received a fourth nivolumab dose around day 43, then surgical resection on days 50-56.

Patients were newly diagnosed with stage II-IVA oral cavity squamous cell carcinoma without prior systemic or radiation treatment. These oral cavity squamous cell carcinomas were HPV-negative and locally advanced. Germline values: CDR1 SEHNR, CDR2 FQNEAQ (reference sequence). The CDR3 covers 15 residues. With 5 bases clipped from V and 2 bases from J, the junction kept 6 bases outside the gene matches. Survey sequencing of tumors mostly used 4.8 ug DNA, two replicates. Some clones are missing from TCRdb's copy, which holds only in-frame ones; the method was immunoSEQ multiplex PCR. The sample includes several thousand clones, roughly 56% of them seen just once.

The receptor was isolated from a person between 40 and 79 years old with oral cavity squamous cell carcinoma. The V gene is TRBV7-9, the J gene TRBJ2-7, with 10 bases identical to TRBD1. Material: tumor tissue, obtained before nivolumab (anti-PD-1) treatment. The DNA of the CDR3 is TGTGCCAGCAGCACCTTGACAGGGGGCCCCTACGAGCAGTACTTC. It specifies CASSTLTGGPYEQYF.